The T cell receptor (beta chain) under discussion was sequenced for a study of T cell responses to AZD1222 COVID-19 vaccine. The CDR3 covers 13 residues. Trimming took 6 bases from V and 5 from J, leaving 13 bases between them. Looked up from germline, CDR1 is SNHLY and CDR2 is FYNNEI. Points on this clone: No antigen is known for it.

Second-dose recipients at about 4 or about 12 weeks were treated as one pooled group. Study results and caveats: Donors were largely white British and mainly female; clonal diversity was possibly underestimated. Spike-wide coverage was observed for vaccine-associated CD4 TCRs, with dominant responses at 160-218 and 743-854. Reports say nearly half of spike-specific TCRs go after unmutated variant regions.

Sequencing used immunoSEQ multiplex PCR; TCRdb keeps in-frame clones, though not all of them. The profile shows about 160,000 clones, 70% to 90% of them singletons. The TCR originated in an adult who received the AZD1222 COVID-19 vaccine. The chain employs TRBV2 and TRBJ1-1; no reliable D call. The sample here was peripheral blood, taken 28 days after the second AZD1222 dose. The CDR3 sequence is CASRKDGGTEAFF. CDR3 coding DNA: TGTGCCAGCAGGAAGGACGGAGGTACTGAAGCTTTCTTT. The full variable domain, in which reference TRBV2 and TRBJ1-1 provide the parts outside the CDR3, is EPEVTQTPSHQVTQMGQEVILRCVPISNHLYFYWYRQILGQKVEFLVSFYNNEISEKSEIFDDQFSVERPDGSNFTLKIRSTKLEDSAMYFCASRKDGGTEAFFGQGTRLTVV.